This record covers a single T cell receptor (beta chain). What it binds is not known. This sample is part of a study of CXCR3-negative and CXCR3-positive naive CD8 T cells. Study-level findings and limits: In naive cells, CXCR3-negative and CXCR3-positive subsets had similar TRBV-TRBJ usage; memory cells differed. Naive subsets showed comparable surface CD5, and TCR interaction strength was also inferred from TRB CDR3 physicochemistry. Cryopreservation partially decreased CXCR3 expression, and most assays used fresh PBMCs.

The libraries of TRB cDNA were prepared using 5' RACE with UMI labels. TCRdb reworked the 5' RACE reads into one entry per CDR3 protein, no DNA. In total, the table holds more than 35,000 distinct CDR3 sequences. Every subset of CD8+ T cells was sorted in triplicate at approximately 310,000 cells each. Sequences were obtained from memory CD8+ T cells from blood. The receptor comes from a human donor in good health. Some clones in this sample may be carry-over from other donors' samples.

CDR3 residues: CASSPQGTGRDQPQHF. The V gene is TRBV4-1, the J gene TRBJ1-5; TCRdb's assignment of TRBD1 cannot be checked, as there is no DNA. Germline V gives CDR1 MGHRA, CDR2 YSYEKL. The CDR3 covers 16 residues.